This entry features one TCR beta chain sequence. This entry belongs to a study of T cell responses to AZD1222 COVID-19 vaccine. Germline CDR1 and CDR2: MNHEY and SVGAGI. The CDR3 has 13 amino acids. V was trimmed by 6 bases and J by 4 bases, leaving 9 bases between them. Using immunoSEQ multiplex PCR, the repertoire was profiled, and TCRdb retains in-frame clones only, with some absent. The data contain under 150,000 clones, more than 85% of them seen just once; the ten biggest clones take up approximately 3.1%. The TCR originated in an adult in good health. The source was peripheral blood, collected on day 0 of AZD1222 vaccination. The chain links TRBV6-5 to TRBJ1-4; no clear D gene. CDR3 loop: CASRNRVNEKLFF. The DNA of the CDR3 is TGTGCCAGCAGAAACAGAGTTAATGAAAAACTGTTTTTT.